This T cell receptor beta chain was sequenced for a study of blood T cell repertoires in COVID-19. As for the study in general: The study drew acute and convalescent COVID-19 samples from the United States, Italy and Spain.

Original processing methods: Quantification of nucleated cells was approximated via reference gene primer amplification. Profiled with immunoSEQ multiplex PCR; TCRdb holds only in-frame clones, not every one. D and trimming were read from the DNA, whereas the V and J calls and clone size are those reported in that table. This repertoire shows 230,000 or so clones, about 86% found once; its top ten account for approximately 3.6%. Clinical history reported by participants formed the basis on which cohorts were assigned. Two negative PCRs, clearance, or symptom resolution had been documented for recovered Cohort 3 donors. This clonotype was sampled from a man over 45 who had recovered from COVID-19. What was sequenced was PBMCs or T cells enriched from blood (not recorded which).

CDR3 bases: TGTGCCAGCAGCCAAGGACAGAAGGCAACTAATGAAAAACTGTTTTTT. Encoded protein: CASSQGQKATNEKLFF. The V gene is TRBV3-1 (or the pseudogene TRBV3-2), the J gene TRBJ1-4, with a tentative D call TRBD1 (5 bases). The germline gives CDR1 LGHDT, CDR2 YNNKEL (reference sequence). V lost 1 base, J lost 0 bases, and 9 bases lay in between. This CDR3 has 16 residues.